A single sample gave rise to the 8 T cell receptor beta chains below, sequenced in a study of monozygotic twins with inflammatory bowel disease. TCRdb re-called the 5' RACE reads and gives one entry per CDR3 protein, without DNA. The sample holds more than 300,000 distinct CDR3 sequences. The specimen was blood. Receptors were obtained from a human donor with ulcerative colitis or Crohn's disease, or a healthy co-twin of an affected twin (not recorded which).

This sequence joins TRBV11-2 and TRBJ2-1; with no DNA, the TCRdb D assignment of TRBD2 cannot be verified. The CDR3 consists of 18 residues. Germline V CDR1 and CDR2: SGHAT, FQNNGV. CDR3 in amino acids: CASSLLASGPLRYNEQFF.

This rearrangement joins TRBV20-1 to TRBJ2-7; with no DNA, the TCRdb D assignment of TRBD1 cannot be verified. The CDR3 is made up of 15 amino acids. Germline V gene sequence: CDR1 DFQATT, CDR2 SNEGSKA (reference sequence). CDR3: CSARVIGTGVSEQYF.

The rearrangement joins TRBV7-2 to TRBJ2-7; the D gene TCRdb calls, TRBD2, cannot be checked with no DNA. Looked up from germline, CDR1 is SGHTA and CDR2 is FQGNSA. The CDR3 sequence is 14 residues long. The CDR3 spells CASSRLAGLYEQYF. The whole variable domain, remainder taken from reference TRBV7-2 and TRBJ2-7, is GAGVSQSPSNKVTEKGKDVELRCDPISGHTALYWYRQSLGQGLEFLIYFQGNSAPDKSGLPSDRFSAERTGGSVSTLTIQRTQQEDSAVYLCASSRLAGLYEQYFGPGTRLTVT.

The chain recombines TRBV4-3 with TRBJ1-3; the TCRdb D gene call, TRBD1, has no DNA to confirm it. CDR1 and CDR2 from the germline V gene are LGHNA and YSLEER. This CDR3 is 18 amino acids long. The CDR3 sequence is CASSQDWVAGVGGNTIYF.

The chain joins TRBV29-1 to TRBJ2-3; TCRdb indicates TRBD2, and absent DNA this call remains unverified. Germline CDR1 reads SQVTM; CDR2 reads ANQGSEA. This CDR3 is 14 amino acids long. CDR3 sequence reads: CSVPSAGGLDTQYF.

This chain uses TRBV6-1 with TRBJ2-3; TCRdb selects TRBD2, and the lack of DNA leaves this call unchecked. The CDR3 contains 15 residues. The germline V gene has CDR1 MNHNS and CDR2 SASEGT. The CDR3 spells CASSSSGSVIDTQYF.

The chain couples TRBV7-2 to TRBJ2-1. Germline V gene sequence: CDR1 SGHTA, CDR2 FQGNSA. The CDR3 consists of 12 residues. The CDR3 sequence: CASSRGHNEQFF. The variable domain in full, with the rest retrieved from reference TRBV7-2 and TRBJ2-1, is GAGVSQSPSNKVTEKGKDVELRCDPISGHTALYWYRQSLGQGLEFLIYFQGNSAPDKSGLPSDRFSAERTGGSVSTLTIQRTQQEDSAVYLCASSRGHNEQFFGPGTRLTVL.

The chain's CDR3 is CATIDRTMVGTEAFF. V usage is TRBV28 and J usage is TRBJ1-1; lacking DNA, the TRBD1 call made by TCRdb goes unchecked. The CDR3 runs to 15 residues. Germline CDR1 MDHEN, CDR2 SYDVKM.